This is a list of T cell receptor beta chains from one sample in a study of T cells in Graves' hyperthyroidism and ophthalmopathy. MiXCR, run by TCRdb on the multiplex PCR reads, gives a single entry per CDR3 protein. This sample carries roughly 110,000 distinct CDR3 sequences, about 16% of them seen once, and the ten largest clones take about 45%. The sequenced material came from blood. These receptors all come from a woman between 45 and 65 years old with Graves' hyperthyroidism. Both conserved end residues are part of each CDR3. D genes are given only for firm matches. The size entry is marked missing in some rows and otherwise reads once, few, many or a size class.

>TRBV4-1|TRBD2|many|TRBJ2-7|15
TGCGCCAGCAGCCAAGATTCGGGGGGAACCTACGAGCAGTACTTC
CASSQDSGGTYEQYF
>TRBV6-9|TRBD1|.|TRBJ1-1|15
TGTGCCAGCAGTTACAACAGGGGCAGCTCGGGTGAAGCTTTCTTT
CASSYNRGSSGEAFF
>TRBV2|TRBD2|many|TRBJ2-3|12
TGTGCCAGCAACCCAACTAGCGGGAAAAAGTATTTT
CASNPTSGKKYF
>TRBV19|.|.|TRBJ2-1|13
TGTGCCAGTAGTAGCGGGAACCTAAATGAGCAGTTCTTC
CASSSGNLNEQFF
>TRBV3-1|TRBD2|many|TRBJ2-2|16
TGTGCCAGCAGCCAAGTTCGGGAGGGGCGCTCCGGGGAGCTGTTTTTT
CASSQVREGRSGELFF
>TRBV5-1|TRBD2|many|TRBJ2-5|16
TGCGCCAGCAGCTTGGGGGCTAGCGGCCCACAAGAGACCCAGTACTTC
CASSLGASGPQETQYF
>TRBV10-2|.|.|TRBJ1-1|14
TGCGCCAGCAGTGAGACTGACTCGAGGACTGAAGCTTTCTTT
CASSETDSRTEAFF
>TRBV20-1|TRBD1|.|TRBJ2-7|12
TGCAGTGCTGCGACAGGGGAACCCGAGCAGTACTTC
CSAATGEPEQYF
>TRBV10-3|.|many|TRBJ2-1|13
TGTGCCAGCCAGGGTCAGGCCTACAATGAGCAGTTCTTC
CASQGQAYNEQFF
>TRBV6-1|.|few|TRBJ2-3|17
TGTGCCAGCAGCACCAGCTACACCACCTTTCTCACAGATACGCAGTATTTT
CASSTSYTTFLTDTQYF
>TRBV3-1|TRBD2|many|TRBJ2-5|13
TGTGCCAGCAGCCTTCTAGCGGAAGAGACCCAGTACTTC
CASSLLAEETQYF
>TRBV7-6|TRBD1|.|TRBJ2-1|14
TGTGCCAGCAGCGACCTCAGGGGGCTTAATGAGCAGTTCTTC
CASSDLRGLNEQFF
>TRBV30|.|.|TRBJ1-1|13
TGTGCCTGGAGTCCCATGGGCCAGCCTGAAACTTTCTTT
CAWSPMGQPETFF
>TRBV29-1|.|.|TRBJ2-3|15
TGCAGCGTGAAAGGACTCGCAGATTACACAGATACGCAGTATTTT
CSVKGLADYTDTQYF
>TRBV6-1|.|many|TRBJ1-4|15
TGTGCCAGCAGTGAAGCGGGGGCGGGCGATGAAAAACTGTTTTTT
CASSEAGAGDEKLFF
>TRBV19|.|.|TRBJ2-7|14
TGTGCCAGTAGTGTAGCGCAATCTGCCTACGAGCAGTACTTC
CASSVAQSAYEQYF
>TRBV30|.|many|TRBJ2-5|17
TGTGCCTGGAGGGGGGGATGGCGGGACCCCCAGGGGGAGACCCAGTACTTC
CAWRGGWRDPQGETQYF
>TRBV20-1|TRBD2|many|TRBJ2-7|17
TGCAGTGCTAGGAAGACTAGCGGGAGGGCATTTGGGTACGAGCAGTACTTC
CSARKTSGRAFGYEQYF
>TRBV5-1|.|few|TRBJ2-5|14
TGCGCCAGCAGCTTTCAGGGTAGAGGAGAGACCCAGTACTTC
CASSFQGRGETQYF
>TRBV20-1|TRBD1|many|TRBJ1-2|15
TGCAGTGCTAGAGATTCGGGCAGGGGGAACGATGGCTACACCTTC
CSARDSGRGNDGYTF
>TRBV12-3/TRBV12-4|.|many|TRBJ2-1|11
TGTGCCAGCAGGGGCTACAATGAGCAGTTCTTC
CASRGYNEQFF
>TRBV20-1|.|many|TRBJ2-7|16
TGCAGTGCTAAGGACCCCTTAGCGGCCCCTTCCTACGAGCAGTACTTC
CSAKDPLAAPSYEQYF
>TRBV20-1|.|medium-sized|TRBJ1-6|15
TGCAGTGCTATTACAGGCGCGGGGGGGAGTTCACCCCTCCACTTT
CSAITGAGGSSPLHF
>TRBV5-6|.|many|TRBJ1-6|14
TGTGCCAGCAGCTTGGGAGGGTCGGGTTCACCCCTCCACTTT
CASSLGGSGSPLHF
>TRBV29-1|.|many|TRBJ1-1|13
TGCAGCGCCAATAGGGATTGGGGGACTGAAGCTTTCTTT
CSANRDWGTEAFF
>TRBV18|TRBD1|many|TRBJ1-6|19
TGTGCCAGCTCACCCGGAGCGGGACAGGGCGATTACTATAATTCACCCCTCCACTTT
CASSPGAGQGDYYNSPLHF
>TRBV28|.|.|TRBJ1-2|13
TGTGCCAGCAGTTTAAACACAAACTATGGCTACACCTTC
CASSLNTNYGYTF
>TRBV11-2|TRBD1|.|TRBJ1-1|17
TGTGCCAGCAGCTTAAATACAGGGGGGACCTTGAACACTGAAGCTTTCTTT
CASSLNTGGTLNTEAFF
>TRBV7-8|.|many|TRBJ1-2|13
TGTGCCAGCAGCTTAGGTCTAAACTATGGCTACACCTTC
CASSLGLNYGYTF
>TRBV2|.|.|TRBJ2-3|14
TGTGCCAGCTTCCCTTCGGAGCCCACAGATACGCAGTATTTT
CASFPSEPTDTQYF
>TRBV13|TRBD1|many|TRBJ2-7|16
TGTGCCAGCAGCCCCCCACGGGACAGGGAATGGTGGGAGCAGTACTTC
CASSPPRDREWWEQYF
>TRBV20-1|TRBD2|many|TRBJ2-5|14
TGCAGTGCTAGGGAGCGGGAGGGGGGAGGGGCCCAGTACTTC
CSAREREGGGAQYF
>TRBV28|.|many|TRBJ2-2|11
TGTGTTACGGACGATGCCGGGGAGCTGTTTTTT
CVTDDAGELFF
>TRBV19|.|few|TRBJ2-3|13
TGTGCCAGTACGGGCAGGGGAACAGATACGCAGTATTTT
CASTGRGTDTQYF
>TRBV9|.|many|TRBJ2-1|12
TGTGCCAGTTCCCGTTCTTACGATGAGCAGTTCTTC
CASSRSYDEQFF
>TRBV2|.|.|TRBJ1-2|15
TGTGCCAGCAACCTTCCGGGACGGGATAACTATGGCTACACCTTC
CASNLPGRDNYGYTF
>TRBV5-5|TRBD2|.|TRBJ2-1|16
TGTGCCAGCACGCTGACCGGGACTAGCGGCGACAATGAGCAGTTCTTC
CASTLTGTSGDNEQFF
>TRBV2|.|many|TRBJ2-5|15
TGTGCCAGCAGTGAAGGGGGTCAGGGTGGAGAGACCCAGTACTTC
CASSEGGQGGETQYF
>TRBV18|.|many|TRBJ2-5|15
TGTGCCAGCTCACCTCGAAGAGAGGGCGGCGAGACCCAGTACTTC
CASSPRREGGETQYF
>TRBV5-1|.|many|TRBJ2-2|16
TGCGCCAGCAGCTTGCGTAGCCAACCGAACACCGGGGAGCTGTTTTTT
CASSLRSQPNTGELFF
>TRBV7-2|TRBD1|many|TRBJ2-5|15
TGTGCCAGCAGCCGCAGGGGGCAGGGAGTGGAGACCCAGTACTTC
CASSRRGQGVETQYF
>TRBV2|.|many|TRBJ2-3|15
TGTGCCAGCAGAGGTACTGGTGGATCCCGAGATACGCAGTATTTT
CASRGTGGSRDTQYF
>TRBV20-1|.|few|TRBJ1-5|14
TGCAGTGCTAGAGGCTCTGGCAAGGTCCAGCCCCAGCATTTT
CSARGSGKVQPQHF
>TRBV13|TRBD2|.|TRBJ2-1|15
TGTGCCAGCAGGACTTCTAGCGGGGACTGGGGTGAGCAGTTCTTC
CASRTSSGDWGEQFF
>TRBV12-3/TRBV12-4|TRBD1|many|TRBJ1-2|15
TGTGCCAGCAGTCCCCGGACAGGGCTGTCGTATGGCTACACCTTC
CASSPRTGLSYGYTF
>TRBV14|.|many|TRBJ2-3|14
TGTGCCAGCAGCCAAGATAGAGTCGTATCTACGCAGTATTTT
CASSQDRVVSTQYF
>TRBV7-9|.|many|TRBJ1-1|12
TGTGCCAGCAGAATGGTGAACACTGAAGCTTTCTTT
CASRMVNTEAFF